The 24 T cell receptor beta chains presented below share a single source sample, sequenced in a study of blood T cells in healthy people across ages. Sample-barcoded 5' priming and a J-beta primer mix drove a second PCR of 7 to 11 cycles. TCRdb fed the 5' RACE reads into MiXCR, producing one record per CDR3 protein. The sample lists some 750,000 distinct CDR3 sequences, over 20% occurring once. Sequencing was performed on blood. The source of these receptors is a man in his 70s in good health.

This clonotype was recorded a few times. The gene calls are TRBV27 and TRBJ2-5, with TRBD2 identical over 8 bases. The germline V gene encodes CDR1 MNHEY and CDR2 SMNVEV (reference sequence). Trimming took 3 bases from V and 6 from J; bases not matched to a gene: 6. The CDR3 consists of 14 residues. The CDR3 here is CASSLTGGAKTQYF. The DNA for the CDR3 is TGTGCCAGCAGTTTGACCGGGGGGGCAAAGACCCAGTACTTC.

This clonotype came up many times. The chain carries TRBV14 and TRBJ2-1, with D uncertain. The V end lost 5 bases, the J end lost 6 bases, and 5 bases lay between the germline ends. The CDR3 totals 11 residues. Germline CDR1 SGHDN, CDR2 FVKESK. CDR3 DNA: TGTGCCAGCAGCTCCACCAATGAGCAGTTCTTC. Its translation is CASSSTNEQFF.

There are a few counts of this clonotype. The rearrangement joins TRBV12-3 or TRBV12-4 to TRBJ1-5; no clear D gene. CDR3 size: 15 residues. V lost 7 bases and J lost 2, with 15 bases in between. The CDR3 protein is CASKPGIAGNQPQHF. Written as DNA, the CDR3 is TGTGCCAGCAAACCAGGCATCGCGGGCAATCAGCCCCAGCATTTT.

The chain uses TRBV9 and TRBJ1-4, with D possibly TRBD1 on 6 matching bases. Germline V gene sequence: CDR1 SGDLS, CDR2 YYNGEE. V was trimmed by 4 bases and J by 4 bases, leaving 14 bases between them. The CDR3 consists of 15 residues. CDR3 amino acids: CASSTGQSHNEKLFF. The CDR3, as DNA: TGTGCCAGCAGCACCGGACAGTCCCATAATGAAAAACTGTTTTTT. Full variable domain (missing parts from reference TRBV9 and TRBJ1-4): DSGVTQTPKHLITATGQRVTLRCSPRSGDLSVYWYQQSLDQGLQFLIQYYNGEERAKGNILERFSAQQFPDLHSELNLSSLELGDSALYFCASSTGQSHNEKLFFGSGTQLSVL.

This sequence joins TRBV20-1 and TRBJ1-5, with D uncertain. V was clipped by 2 bases and J by 5 bases, with 16 bases between them. The CDR3 runs 15 residues. Germline CDR1 and CDR2: DFQATT and SNEGSKA (reference sequence). For the CDR3, the DNA is TGCAGTGCTAGATTTGCAGCCCCTGGGGATCAGCCCCAGCATTTT. Translated: CSARFAAPGDQPQHF.

The chain links TRBV6-2 or TRBV6-3 to TRBJ2-7, with D maybe TRBD1 (6 bases). Germline-derived CDR1 and CDR2 are MNHEY and SVGEGT. V was pared by 5 bases and J by 4 bases, with 12 bases between. The CDR3 is 13 amino acids. Written as DNA, the CDR3 is TGTGCCAGCAGTGGGACAATCAAATACGAGCAGTACGTC. It translates to CASSGTIKYEQYV.

This clonotype has a handful of counts. The rearrangement joins TRBV7-2 to TRBJ2-1; no clear D gene. Trimming stripped 5 bases from V and 9 bases from J, with 11 bases between. The CDR3 extends over 12 amino acids. Germline V gene sequence: CDR1 SGHTA, CDR2 FQGNSA. The CDR3 protein is CASSKLASEQFF. For the CDR3, the DNA is TGTGCCAGCAGCAAACTTGCTAGTGAGCAGTTCTTC.

The V call is TRBV7-2, the J call TRBJ2-1; 9 bases map to TRBD2. This CDR3 spans 16 amino acids. After removal of 5 bases from V and 1 base from J, the junction contained 6 bases not matched to a gene. The germline gives CDR1 SGHTA, CDR2 FQGNSA. The CDR3 region is CASSAGLAGSYNEQFF. The CDR3 bases are TGTGCCAGCAGCGCGGGGCTAGCGGGGTCCTACAATGAGCAGTTCTTC.

In the case of this clonotype: This clone may be a read error of a much larger clone one base away. The chain uses TRBV29-1 and TRBJ2-7; no clear D. The ends were cut back, 0 bases at V and 0 bases at J, with 9 bases in the middle. In germline, CDR1 is SQVTM, CDR2 ANQGSEA. This CDR3 contains 14 residues. The CDR3 protein is CSVEDPRISYEQYF. In DNA, the CDR3 is TGCAGCGTTGAAGATCCCAGGATCTCCTACGAGCAGTACTTC.

This clonotype was observed at least ten times. The rearrangement links TRBV12-3 or TRBV12-4 to TRBJ2-6; 10 bases line up with TRBD1. This CDR3 is 18 amino acids long. The J segment lost 2 bases and the V segment lost 3 bases, leaving 7 bases of the junction unmatched. The CDR3 coding sequence is TGTGCCAGCAGTTTGCCGGGACAGGGGAGAGCTGGGGCCAACGTCCTGACTTTC. Protein product: CASSLPGQGRAGANVLTF.

This clonotype occurred a few times. This chain uses TRBV5-1 with TRBJ2-5; D is perhaps TRBD2 (6 bases). Trimming removed 2 bases from V and 5 bases from J, with 16 bases in between. The germline V gene has CDR1 SGHRS and CDR2 YFSETQ. This CDR3 region has 15 residues. The CDR3 protein is CASSFAGLEKETQYF. The CDR3 nucleotides are TGCGCCAGCAGCTTTGCGGGGCTCGAAAAGGAGACCCAGTACTTC. Full variable domain (missing parts from reference TRBV5-1 and TRBJ2-5): KAGVTQTPRYLIKTRGQQVTLSCSPISGHRSVSWYQQTPGQGLQFLFEYFSETQRNKGNFPGRFSGRQFSNSRSEMNVSTLELGDSALYLCASSFAGLEKETQYFGPGTRLLVL.

Comment on this clonotype: A junction boundary mismatches the germline segment, possibly from a read error. J is TRBJ2-5 and V is TRBV7-7; 7 bases fit TRBD2. The germline V gene encodes CDR1 SSHAT and CDR2 FNYEAQ (reference sequence). This CDR3 has 14 amino acids. The CDR3 spells CASSQTSDQETRYF. CDR3 nucleotide sequence: TGTGCCAGCAGCCAAACTAGCGACCAAGAGACCCGGTACTTC.

This clonotype was picked up a small number of times. The chain carries TRBV7-3 and TRBJ1-1, with D maybe TRBD1 (5 bases). This CDR3 is 15 amino acids long. Trimming pared 3 bases from V and 1 base from J, leaving 12 bases between. Germline CDR1 SGHTA, CDR2 FQGTGA. CDR3 coding DNA: TGTGCCAGCAGCTTGGTAGGGGAGGCGAACACTGAAGCTTTCTTT. It yields the protein CASSLVGEANTEAFF.

This clonotype was seen a few times. In nucleotides, the CDR3 is TGCAGTGCAATGACCGTCTATGGCTACACCTTC. Translation: CSAMTVYGYTF. V is TRBV20-1 and J is TRBJ1-2; D uncertain. The V gene lost 6 bases and the J gene lost 4 bases, with 9 bases spanning the gap. CDR3 length: 11 amino acids. The V gene's germline CDR1 is DFQATT and CDR2 SNEGSKA (reference sequence).

The CDR3 DNA follows: TGCAGCGTAACGGGACTAGCGGGAGGGGAAGGGAATGAGCAGTTCTTC. This encodes CSVTGLAGGEGNEQFF. This chain connects TRBV29-1 to TRBJ2-1; 16 positions agree with TRBD2. The CDR3 totals 16 residues. V trimming: 6 bases; J trimming: 7 bases; junction bases outside the gene matches: 9. Germline V CDR1 and CDR2: SQVTM, ANQGSEA.

This clonotype was recorded many times. V is TRBV6-1 and J is TRBJ2-6; 8 bases match TRBD2. V was pared by 6 bases and J by 0 bases, with 1 base of the junction left unmatched. CDR1 is MNHNS and CDR2 is SASEGT in the germline V gene. The CDR3 has 15 residues. CDR3 sequence reads: CASRSGGSGANVLTF. The CDR3 DNA follows: TGTGCCAGCAGGAGCGGGGGCTCTGGGGCCAACGTCCTGACTTTC.

In regard to this clonotype: The germline gene is not matched at one end of the junction; a read error may be the cause. The V call is TRBV12-3 or TRBV12-4, the J call TRBJ2-3; 7 positions match TRBD1. The CDR3 is 18 amino acids. The CDR3 region has the DNA TGTGCCAGCAGCTTAGTTTTAGGGGGACAGTTTGGGACAGATACGCAGTATTTT. This codes for CASSLVLGGQFGTDTQYF.

The rearrangement joins TRBV6-5 to TRBJ1-1; maybe TRBD1 (6 bases). This CDR3 has 14 amino acids. Germline V lookup: CDR1 MNHEY, CDR2 SVGAGI. V lost 7 bases and J lost 1, with 13 bases in between. As DNA, the CDR3 is TGTGCCAGCAAAAGGATGGACAGGAACACTGAAGCTTTCTTT. It specifies CASKRMDRNTEAFF.

This chain uses TRBV6-1 with TRBJ1-1; tentatively, D is TRBD1 (5 bases). Trimming removed 2 bases at V and 1 base at J, with 8 bases between. The CDR3 has 14 residues. Germline V lookup: CDR1 MNHNS, CDR2 SASEGT. The CDR3 reads CASSESRANTEAFF. CDR3 sequence (DNA): TGTGCCAGCAGTGAAAGCAGGGCGAACACTGAAGCTTTCTTT.

The chain uses TRBV10-3 and TRBJ2-7; a weak D match, TRBD2 (6 bases). The CDR3 is 13 residues long. CDR1 is ENHRY and CDR2 is SYGVKD in the germline V gene. V was clipped by 5 bases and J by 8 bases, with 16 bases between them. In nucleotides, the CDR3 is TGTGCCATCAGTTCAGGTGGGGAGGACAAGCAGTACTTC. Translation gives CAISSGGEDKQYF.

The chain carries TRBV7-2 and TRBJ2-7, with TRBD1 matching over 7 bases. Germline-derived CDR1 and CDR2 are SGHTA and FQGNSA. Trimming at V came to 4 bases and at J to 3 bases, leaving 3 bases not matched to a gene. The CDR3 has 13 amino acids. The CDR3 protein is CASSSDRNYEQYF. In DNA, the CDR3 is TGTGCCAGCAGCTCGGACAGGAACTACGAGCAGTACTTC.

This clonotype was counted only a few times. CDR3 nucleotide sequence: TGTGCCAGCAGCTTTAACAGGGGGTATGCAGATACGCAGTATTTT. Protein: CASSFNRGYADTQYF. This rearrangement joins TRBV7-8 to TRBJ2-3; 8 bases line up with TRBD1. Per the germline V gene, CDR1 is SGHVS and CDR2 is FQNEAQ. The CDR3 is made up of 15 amino acids. The V gene end was trimmed by 3 bases and the J gene end by 4 bases; junction bases not matched to a gene: 6.

This sequence joins TRBV7-9 and TRBJ1-4; 7 nucleotides match TRBD1. From germline, CDR1 is SEHNR and CDR2 FQNEAQ (reference sequence). The CDR3 totals 15 residues. The J segment lost 14 bases and the V segment lost 5 bases, leaving 17 bases of the junction unmatched. The CDR3 DNA reads TGTGCCAGCAGCGAAGGCCGGACAGGAGGCCCCTCGCTGTTTTTT. Translating gives CASSEGRTGGPSLFF.

As concerns this clonotype: Germline and junction disagree at one end, which may indicate a read error. V gene TRBV7-2 combines with J gene TRBJ1-1; no reliable D call. Germline CDR1 is SGHTA and CDR2 is FQGNSA. The CDR3 spans 14 residues. The CDR3, as DNA: TGTGCCAACAGCCCGGGGTTTGGGAACACTGAAGCTTTCTTT. Protein: CANSPGFGNTEAFF. Filled out from reference TRBV7-2 and TRBJ1-1, the complete variable domain reads GAGVSQSPSNKVTEKGKDVELRCDPISGHTALYWYRQSLGQGLEFLIYFQGNSAPDKSGLPSDRFSAERTGGSVSTLTIQRTQQEDSAVYLCANSPGFGNTEAFFGQGTRLTVV.